Shown below are 20 T cell receptor beta chains from a single sample sequenced in a study of cytomegalovirus exposure and HLA in healthy donors. PCR amplification relied on 60 Vbeta primers (plus 13 Jbeta primers). Assay: immunoSEQ multiplex PCR; the TCRdb copy retains only in-frame clones and omits some. The repertoire holds about 180,000 clones, with around 80% as singletons. Sequenced: PBMCs. The receptors derive from a girl between 5 and 17 years old in good health and CMV-seropositive.

This chain's CDR3 is CASSYGSGGTYEQYF. The CDR3 DNA reads TGTGCCAGCAGTTATGGGTCGGGGGGGACCTACGAGCAGTACTTC. This sequence joins TRBV6-5 and TRBJ2-7; TRBD2 agrees at 8 bases. V shed 3 bases, J shed 2 bases, and the junction held 6 bases outside the gene matches. Germline V gene data show CDR1 as MNHEY and CDR2 as SVGAGI. This CDR3 comprises 15 residues.

The chain joins TRBV30 to TRBJ2-7, with 9 nucleotides matching TRBD2. Trimming at V came to 2 bases and at J to 5 bases, leaving 7 bases not matched to a gene. Per the germline V gene, CDR1 is GTSNPN and CDR2 is SVGIG (reference sequence). The CDR3 totals 14 residues. CDR3 residues: CAWSLAGPRDEQYF. CDR3 coding DNA: TGTGCCTGGAGTCTAGCGGGGCCCCGAGACGAGCAGTACTTC.

The chain links TRBV5-1 to TRBJ2-2, with 9 nucleotides matching TRBD2. The CDR3 is 15 amino acids. The germline V gene has CDR1 SGHRS and CDR2 YFSETQ. J gave up 1 base and V 6 bases, and 4 bases lay outside the gene matches. In nucleotides, the CDR3 is TGCGCCAGCAACCGACTAGCGGTGAACACCGGGGAGCTGTTTTTT. Protein: CASNRLAVNTGELFF.

This chain uses TRBV10-1 with TRBJ2-7; a possible D gene is TRBD1 (6 bases). The CDR3 is 14 amino acids. Germline CDR1 reads WNHNN; CDR2 reads SYGVQD (reference sequence). V was shortened by 7 bases and J by 3 bases, with 16 bases between the two germline ends. The chain's CDR3 is CASTRQGILYEQYF. CDR3 coding DNA: TGCGCCAGCACGAGGCAGGGGATACTCTACGAGCAGTACTTC.

The CDR3 nucleotides read TGTGCCAGCAGCTTGGAAGGGGATGAGACCCAGTACTTC. As protein: CASSLEGDETQYF. This rearrangement joins TRBV5-4 to TRBJ2-5, with a weak D call TRBD1 (5 bases). This CDR3 is 13 amino acids long. Germline-derived CDR1 and CDR2 are SGHNT and YYREEE (reference sequence). Between the trimmed V and J ends, which lost 0 bases and 5 bases, there was a span of 8 bases.

This rearrangement joins TRBV5-6 to TRBJ2-4; weak D call: TRBD2 (7 bases). Germline V CDR1 and CDR2: SGHDT, YYEEEE. Trimming removed 5 bases from V and 9 bases from J, with 18 bases in between. This CDR3 comprises 14 residues. CDR3 sequence reads: CASRWGATSRIQYF. The CDR3 DNA sequence: TGTGCCAGCAGATGGGGGGCGACTAGCCGCATTCAGTACTTC.

The rearrangement links TRBV5-8 to TRBJ2-3; D gene unclear. CDR1 SGHTS and CDR2 YDEGEE come from the germline V gene. Trimming took 0 bases from V and 0 from J, leaving 14 bases between them. This CDR3 has 17 amino acids. The CDR3: CASSLAHGSQSTDTQYF. CDR3 coding DNA: TGTGCCAGCAGCTTGGCGCACGGGTCACAAAGCACAGATACGCAGTATTTT.

This clone was recorded a few times. The chain employs TRBV14 and TRBJ2-1; no clear D. V lost 3 bases and J 4 bases, leaving 7 bases between the germline ends. This CDR3 is 13 amino acids long. CDR1 and CDR2 (germline): SGHDN, FVKESK. CDR3 in DNA: TGTGCCAGCAGCCACTACAGATACAATGAGCAGTTCTTC. Translation gives CASSHYRYNEQFF.

The rearrangement joins TRBV7-3 to TRBJ1-5; D might be TRBD1 (6 bases). This CDR3 region has 17 residues. V gave up 2 bases and J gave up 7 bases, with 21 bases separating them. Germline lookup yields CDR1 SGHTA and CDR2 FQGTGA. The CDR3 is CASSLLPGATGGQPQHF. The CDR3 nucleotides are TGTGCCAGCAGCTTACTGCCAGGGGCGACGGGAGGGCAGCCCCAGCATTTT.

This chain connects TRBV10-3 to TRBJ2-7; D ambiguous. Germline V gives CDR1 ENHRY, CDR2 SYGVKD. V was trimmed by 0 bases and J by 2 bases, leaving 14 bases between them. The CDR3 covers 16 residues. DNA of the CDR3: TGTGCCATCAGTGAGTCGATACTGCGGTCCCCCTACGAGCAGTACTTC. Encoded protein: CAISESILRSPYEQYF.

This clone turned up a few times. This chain connects TRBV18 to TRBJ1-5; no clear D gene. The CDR3 sequence is 14 residues long. The germline V and J ends were trimmed by 3 bases and 5 bases, with 11 bases remaining between them. CDR1 and CDR2 (germline): KGHSH, LQKENI. The CDR3 is CASSPSTRDQPQHF. CDR3 coding DNA: TGTGCCAGCTCACCCTCGACGCGGGATCAGCCCCAGCATTTT. The entire variable domain, with the rest obtained from reference TRBV18 and TRBJ1-5, is as follows: NAGVMQNPRHLVRRRGQEARLRCSPMKGHSHVYWYRQLPEEGLKFMVYLQKENIIDESGMPKERFSAEFPKEGPSILRIQQVVRGDSAAYFCASSPSTRDQPQHFGDGTRLSIL.

The V call is TRBV10-3, the J call TRBJ2-1; 9 nucleotides line up with TRBD2. The CDR3 is 14 amino acids. Germline trimming cut 7 bases from V and 10 bases from J; bases unmatched to any gene: 11. The germline V gene has CDR1 ENHRY and CDR2 SYGVKD. CDR3: CAIMRGGRAGEQFF. The CDR3 DNA reads TGTGCCATCATGCGCGGCGGGAGGGCCGGCGAGCAGTTCTTC.

The gene calls are TRBV30 and TRBJ1-1; perhaps TRBD1 as D (5 bases). Trimming took 4 bases from V and 1 from J, leaving 13 bases between them. Germline lookup yields CDR1 GTSNPN and CDR2 SVGIG (reference sequence). CDR3 length: 14 residues. The CDR3 reads CAWMAGWGNTEAFF. DNA of the CDR3: TGTGCCTGGATGGCAGGGTGGGGGAACACTGAAGCTTTCTTT.

The rearrangement uses TRBV21-1 and TRBJ2-3; TRBD2, the table's D call, was not compared with the DNA. TRBV21-1 is reported as a pseudogene. The CDR3 has 16 residues. This chain's CDR3 is CASSTGLAGKVDTQYF. The CDR3 DNA follows: TGTGCCAGCAGCACCGGACTAGCGGGAAAAGTGGATACGCAGTATTTT.

V gene TRBV28 combines with J gene TRBJ2-7, with TRBD1 as a possible D gene (6 bases). The V gene's germline CDR1 is MDHEN and CDR2 SYDVKM. Trimming shortened V by 4 bases and J by 2 bases, and 24 bases separated the two germline ends. The CDR3 totals 18 residues. In nucleotides, the CDR3 is TGTGCCAGCAGTTATCTGTTTTGGGGGCGCAGTTCACCCTACGAGCAGTACTTC. This sequence encodes CASSYLFWGRSSPYEQYF. The variable domain in full, completed from reference TRBV28 and TRBJ2-7, reads DVKVTQSSRYLVKRTGEKVFLECVQDMDHENMFWYRQDPGLGLRLIYFSYDVKMKEKGDIPEGYSVSREKKERFSLILESASTNQTSMYLCASSYLFWGRSSPYEQYFGPGTRLTVT.

In the case of this clone: Germline is not matched at one junction end, which may reflect a read error. V usage is TRBV27 and J usage is TRBJ1-1; TRBD1 matches 7 bases. The CDR3 loop spans 15 amino acids. Germline-derived CDR1 and CDR2 are MNHEY and SMNVEV (reference sequence). The CDR3 protein is CASSLTGSRNAEAFF. The CDR3 bases are TGTGCCAGCAGTCTGACAGGGTCGAGGAACGCTGAAGCTTTCTTT.

This sequence joins TRBV11-2 and TRBJ1-1, with TRBD1 as a possible D gene (5 bases). V lost 6 bases to trimming and J lost 0 bases, with 8 bases between them. CDR3 length: 13 amino acids. Germline loops: CDR1 SGHAT, CDR2 FQNNGV. This chain's CDR3 is CASSQGVNTEAFF. CDR3 DNA: TGTGCCAGCAGTCAAGGGGTGAACACTGAAGCTTTCTTT.

V gene TRBV4-1 combines with J gene TRBJ2-6; D gene ambiguous. The CDR3 length is 15 residues. The V and J ends lost 4 bases and 8 bases respectively, with 15 bases between them. The germline V gene encodes CDR1 MGHRA and CDR2 YSYEKL. The CDR3 DNA reads TGCGCCAGCAGCCCTTGGGCCGATCGTACCAACGTCCTGACTTTC. Translation: CASSPWADRTNVLTF.

The chain links TRBV6-4 to TRBJ2-2; 7 bases line up with TRBD2. There are 15 residues in the CDR3. V lost 0 bases to trimming and J lost 4 bases; unmatched junction nucleotides: 2. Germline V gene data show CDR1 as MRHNA and CDR2 as SNTAGT. The CDR3 region is CASSDSTSSTGELFF. Here the CDR3 DNA reads TGTGCCAGCAGTGACTCGACTAGCAGCACCGGGGAGCTGTTTTTT.

The chain combines TRBV11-2 with TRBJ2-2, with a tentative D call TRBD1 (6 bases). Germline CDR1 and CDR2: SGHAT and FQNNGV. There are 15 residues in the CDR3. V was trimmed by 5 bases and J by 3 bases, leaving 13 bases between them. The CDR3 bases are TGTGCCAGCAGCGTGGACAGCGCCCACACCGGGGAGCTGTTTTTT. Its translation is CASSVDSAHTGELFF.